This TCR beta chain was recovered during a study of blood T cell repertoires in COVID-19. The overall study: From the United States, Italy and Spain came samples of acute and convalescent COVID-19. Sources were T cells, B-cell-depleted T cells, or PBMCs; the material itself was cDNA or gDNA.

The germline V and J ends were trimmed by 4 bases and 1 base, with 9 bases remaining between them. The germline CDR1 and CDR2 sequences are WNHNN and SYGVQD (reference sequence). This CDR3 is built from 14 residues. In the source study's methods: The authors estimated nucleated cell counts from reference gene primer amplification. Method: immunoSEQ multiplex PCR; TCRdb's copy keeps in-frame clones and lacks some. From that table come the V and J calls and clone size; the DNA was used to work out D and trimming. The table has under 200,000 clones, approximately 84% seen once; the top ten hold approximately 0.99%.

This chain connects TRBV10-1 to TRBJ2-3; no reliable D call. Sample: peripheral blood. The clonotype comes from a man aged 40-55 years with acute or convalescent COVID-19. The CDR3 region has the DNA TGCGCCAGCAGTGCCAGGATCCGCACAGATACGCAGTATTTT. Protein: CASSARIRTDTQYF.